A selection of T cell receptor beta chains follows, all from one sample in a study of shared clonotypes between healthy human individuals. Data came from immunoSEQ multiplex PCR; TCRdb stores just in-frame clones and leaves some out. Of millions of clones in the sample, about 95% were seen once. Sequenced material: naive CD8+ T cells sorted from blood. The receptors originated from a man aged 18 to 29 in good health. CDR3s include the opening cysteine and the closing phenylalanine or tryptophan.

v_call,j_call,cdr3_aa
TRBV25-1,TRBJ1-3,CAVDREGTIYF
TRBV6-5,TRBJ1-5,CASSYSVDQPQHF
TRBV6-6,TRBJ2-7,CASSYTGYEQYF
TRBV28,TRBJ2-7,CASSFSGGTYEQYF
TRBV6-1,TRBJ1-4,CASSGYYEGDRGYEKLFF
TRBV10-1,TRBJ2-1,CASSDVGAHEQFF
TRBV28,TRBJ1-3,CASSLPAEGSGNTIYF
TRBV28,TRBJ2-2,CASSLKGPWGGGELFF
TRBV7-9,TRBJ2-7,CASSSMTGGYEQYF
TRBV28,TRBJ1-4,CASSPPGGAHEKLFF
TRBV4-2,TRBJ2-7,CASSQENSGNFYEQYF
TRBV27,TRBJ2-3,CASSIRTSGGTDTQYF
TRBV7-8,TRBJ2-3,CASSLMPETDTQYF
TRBV7-8,TRBJ1-1,CASRGPTPEAFF
TRBV5-4,TRBJ2-7,CASSLEAGHEQYF
TRBV6-5,TRBJ2-1,CASTPGGRFHNEQFF
TRBV19,TRBJ1-3,CASSPFISGNTIYF
TRBV6-1,TRBJ2-7,CASSEDRGPHEQYF
TRBV5-8,TRBJ2-2,CASEKGQPLSNTGELFF
TRBV7-9,TRBJ2-2,CASSFLGPNTGELFF
TRBV4-1,TRBJ2-5,CASSQGQRIETQYF
TRBV5-4,TRBJ2-7,CASSPDNSYEQYF
TRBV27,TRBJ2-7,CASSLSGGQVAYEQYF
TRBV7-8,TRBJ2-3,CASSLFRTSGEVSDTQYF
TRBV28,TRBJ1-2,CATQDRGGYGYTF
TRBV5-6,TRBJ1-1,CASSFWGGMNTEAFF
TRBV27,TRBJ2-7,CASSLQVPPYEQYF
TRBV9,TRBJ1-2,CASSVRSQFSLANYGYTF
TRBV7-9,TRBJ1-1,CASQGARTEAFF
TRBV5-1,TRBJ2-1,CASSFSGGEQFF
TRBV7-9,TRBJ1-1,CASRNRGGEDPNTEAFF
TRBV7-2,TRBJ2-7,CASSLTGFPRYEQYF
TRBV4-3,TRBJ2-7,CASSHLLAETYEQYF
TRBV9,TRBJ1-6,CASSVEGQNSPLHF
TRBV30,TRBJ2-7,CAWSTIGTGGNEQYF
TRBV2,TRBJ2-4,CASSAGGAKNIQYF
TRBV4-1,TRBJ2-7,CASSQDPSRGISYEQYF
TRBV13,TRBJ1-3,CASSPGRSSGNTIYF
TRBV19,TRBJ1-6,CARRRGTGASPLHF
TRBV4-1,TRBJ2-5,CASSLLPGQGRETQYF